This T cell receptor beta chain was documented in a study of glioma-infiltrating T cells. Looking at the study overall: Presurgical dexamethasone in glioma patients lasted six or fewer days. Target coverage was roughly 4.5- to 11-fold for roughly one million blood T cells.

This CDR3 is built from 14 residues. Germline CDR1 reads KGHSH; CDR2 reads LQKENI. Losses at the gene ends were 3 bases for V and 8 bases for J; bases not matched to a gene: 3. Amplification of TCR alpha and beta CDR3 regions from RNA used iRepertoire nested multiplex PCR. MiXCR, run by TCRdb on the multiplex PCR reads, gives a single entry per CDR3 protein. The sample contains 300,000 to 450,000 distinct CDR3 sequences, roughly 41% of which appear only once. The sequence derives from a human donor with low-grade glioma or glioblastoma, undergoing nonglioma brain surgery, or in good health (not recorded which). Sequenced material: glioma tissue, nonneoplastic brain tissue, or PBMCs (not recorded which). The rearrangement joins TRBV18 to TRBJ2-1, with TRBD2 identical over 11 bases. The CDR3 sequence is CASSPQLAGDEQFF. The DNA for the CDR3 is TGTGCCAGCTCACCTCAACTAGCGGGGGATGAGCAGTTCTTC.